The next 12 T cell receptor beta chains were all read from a single sample in a study of T cell repertoires in cytomegalovirus infection (dated by TCRdb to between 2017 and 2020). TCRdb shows the sequencer as Illumina HiSeq 1500. TCRdb passed the public sequencing reads through fastp at Q25 and MiXCR, retaining productive beta sequences. Records with the same CDR3 protein are collapsed into one entry carrying the most frequent genes and DNA. Recorded for this sample are roughly 76,000 distinct CDR3 sequences; around 3.5% of them occurred a single time. The ten biggest clones cover around 4.4% of the sample. Specimen: PBMCs. These receptors originate from a human donor in good health (CMV status not recorded). Some clones in this sample may be carry-over from other donors' samples.

This clonotype was observed many times. This chain uses TRBV20-1 with TRBJ2-3, with 9 bases identical to TRBD1. V lost 6 bases to trimming and J lost 2 bases; unmatched junction nucleotides: 6. The germline V gene encodes CDR1 DFQATT and CDR2 SNEGSKA (reference sequence). CDR3 size: 14 residues. The CDR3 loop is CSAYRDRDTDTQYF. The CDR3 DNA reads as TGCAGTGCGTACCGGGACAGGGACACAGATACGCAGTATTTT.

This clonotype was seen many times. Here the CDR3 reads CASSSGTGLRKLFF. The CDR3 nucleotides are TGTGCCAGCAGCTCCGGGACAGGGCTCCGAAAACTGTTTTTT. The chain carries TRBV2 and TRBJ1-4; 9 nucleotides match TRBD1. Germline V gene sequence: CDR1 SNHLY, CDR2 FYNNEI. J gave up 10 bases and V 6 bases, and 9 bases lay outside the gene matches. This CDR3 is 14 amino acids long.

This clonotype was observed many times. The gene calls are TRBV7-2 and TRBJ1-4, with 7 bases lining up with TRBD1. J was trimmed by 8 bases and V by 5 bases; bases with no gene match: 8. The CDR3 has 14 residues. CDR1 SGHTA and CDR2 FQGNSA come from the germline V gene. The CDR3 nucleotides read TGTGCCAGCAGCGGAAACAGGGGACGCGAAAAACTGTTTTTT. This codes for CASSGNRGREKLFF. The whole variable domain, remainder taken from reference TRBV7-2 and TRBJ1-4, is GAGVSQSPSNKVTEKGKDVELRCDPISGHTALYWYRQSLGQGLEFLIYFQGNSAPDKSGLPSDRFSAERTGGSVSTLTIQRTQQEDSAVYLCASSGNRGREKLFFGSGTQLSVL.

By sample fraction, this clonotype is medium-sized. This chain joins TRBV7-6 and TRBJ1-2; D gene unclear. Deletions cut 4 bases from V and 3 bases from J, with 6 bases between. Germline V lookup: CDR1 SGHVS, CDR2 FNYEAQ. The CDR3 covers 12 residues. CDR3 nucleotide sequence: TGTGCCAGCAGCTCTAGAGACTATGGCTACACCTTC. Its translation is CASSSRDYGYTF.

The table lists this clonotype with many counts. The gene calls are TRBV6-1 and TRBJ1-5; 10 bases fit TRBD1. This CDR3 is built from 18 residues. Trimming took 6 bases from V and 4 from J; bases not matched to a gene: 15. In germline, CDR1 is MNHNS, CDR2 SASEGT. The CDR3 DNA is TGTGCCAGCAGAATCACCGGGACAGGGGTAGAGAAAAATCAGCCCCAGCATTTT. Translation: CASRITGTGVEKNQPQHF.

This clonotype was observed many times. V and J are TRBV7-2 and TRBJ2-3, with TRBD1 matching 7 bases. Unmatched junction bases numbered 15, after V lost 5 bases and J lost 13 bases. Germline values: CDR1 SGHTA, CDR2 FQGNSA. The CDR3 loop spans 14 amino acids. CDR3: CASSEQKHGTVKYF. The CDR3 DNA reads TGTGCCAGCAGCGAACAGAAACACGGGACAGTTAAGTATTTT.

At least ten counts were recorded for this clonotype. J is TRBJ1-2 and V is TRBV12-3 or TRBV12-4; maybe TRBD1 (6 bases). V was clipped by 4 bases and J by 8 bases, with 14 bases between them. The CDR3 spans 13 residues. CDR3 DNA sequence: TGTGCCAGCAGTTCTCAGGGGCGTATGGGCTACACCTTC. As protein: CASSSQGRMGYTF.

This clonotype appeared many times. The rearrangement links TRBV7-9 to TRBJ1-1; weak D call: TRBD1 (5 bases). Per the germline V gene, CDR1 is SEHNR and CDR2 is FQNEAQ (reference sequence). The CDR3 has 12 residues. Trimming pared 2 bases from V and 6 bases from J, leaving 7 bases between. The CDR3 region is CASSLRGAEAFF. The CDR3 DNA reads as TGTGCCAGCAGCTTAAGGGGCGCTGAAGCTTTCTTT.

CDR3 bases: TGTGCCAGCGGGGCGGGTAGCGGAGAAAACATTCAGTACTTC. It translates to CASGAGSGENIQYF. The rearrangement links TRBV7-2 to TRBJ2-4; D is perhaps TRBD2 (6 bases). The CDR3 covers 14 residues. Germline CDR1 is SGHTA and CDR2 is FQGNSA. Trimming left V 8 bases short and J 5 bases short, with 16 bases between.

This clonotype was recorded at least ten times. The V call is TRBV7-2, the J call TRBJ1-1; D remains ambiguous. Germline V gene sequence: CDR1 SGHTA, CDR2 FQGNSA. This CDR3 spans 12 amino acids. V shed 1 base and J shed 9 bases, with 9 bases lying between them. CDR3 protein: CASSLEADKAFF. The CDR3 DNA follows: TGTGCCAGCAGCTTAGAAGCAGATAAAGCTTTCTTT.

This clonotype was detected ten times or more. The rearrangement joins TRBV12-3 or TRBV12-4 to TRBJ1-2; a weak D match, TRBD1 (5 bases). V was pared by 5 bases and J by 2 bases, with 15 bases between. The CDR3 is 15 amino acids. The CDR3 spells CASSPRQKVNYGYTF. CDR3 coding DNA: TGTGCCAGCAGTCCCAGACAGAAAGTAAACTATGGCTACACCTTC.

In this sample, this clonotype turned up many times. CDR3 sequence reads: CASSDLTSYYEQFF. CDR3 sequence (DNA): TGTGCCAGCAGTGACCTTACTAGTTATTATGAGCAGTTCTTC. The chain combines TRBV6-1 with TRBJ2-1, with D maybe TRBD2 (5 bases). Trimming took 3 bases from V and 8 from J, leaving 14 bases between them. This CDR3 is 14 amino acids long. Germline V lookup: CDR1 MNHNS, CDR2 SASEGT.